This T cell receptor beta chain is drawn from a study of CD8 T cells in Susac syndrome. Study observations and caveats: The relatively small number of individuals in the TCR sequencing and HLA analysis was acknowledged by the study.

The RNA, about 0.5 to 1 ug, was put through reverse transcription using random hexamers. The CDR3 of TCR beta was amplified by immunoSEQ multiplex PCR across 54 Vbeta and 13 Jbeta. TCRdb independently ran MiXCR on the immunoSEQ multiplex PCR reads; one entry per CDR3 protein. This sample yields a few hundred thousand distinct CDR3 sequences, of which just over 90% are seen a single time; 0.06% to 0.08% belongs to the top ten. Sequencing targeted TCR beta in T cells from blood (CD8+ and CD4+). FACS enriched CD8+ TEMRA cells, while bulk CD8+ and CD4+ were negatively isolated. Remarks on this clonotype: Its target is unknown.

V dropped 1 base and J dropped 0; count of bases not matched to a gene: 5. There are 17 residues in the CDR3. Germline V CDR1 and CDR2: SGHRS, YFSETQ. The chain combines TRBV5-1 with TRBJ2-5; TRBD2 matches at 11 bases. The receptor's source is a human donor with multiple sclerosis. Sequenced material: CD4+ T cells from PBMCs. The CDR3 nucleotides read TGCGCCAGCAGCTTGCCTGCTAGCGGGGGGTACCAAGAGACCCAGTACTTC. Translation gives CASSLPASGGYQETQYF. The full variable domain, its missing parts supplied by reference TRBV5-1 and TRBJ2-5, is KAGVTQTPRYLIKTRGQQVTLSCSPISGHRSVSWYQQTPGQGLQFLFEYFSETQRNKGNFPGRFSGRQFSNSRSEMNVSTLELGDSALYLCASSLPASGGYQETQYFGPGTRLLVL.